The 9 T cell receptor beta chains listed next were all sequenced from one sample in a study of T cells in tumors after PD-1 blockade. Using immunoSEQ multiplex PCR, the repertoire was profiled, and TCRdb retains in-frame clones only, with some absent. Altogether tens of thousands of clones are present, just under 80% being singletons, with the ten largest covering 20% to 30%. Sample: PBMCs, taken before anti-PD-1 treatment. The origin of the receptors is a human donor with basal cell carcinoma.

In regard to this clone: This CDR3 is also generated by other DNA sequences in the sample. The rearrangement uses TRBV2 and TRBJ2-1; 9 nucleotides match TRBD2. Trimming at V came to 11 bases and at J to 0 bases, leaving 20 bases not matched to a gene. Germline V gives CDR1 SNHLY, CDR2 FYNNEI. The CDR3 loop spans 19 amino acids. CDR3 DNA: TGTGCCTCCTGTGACGGGGGGGCGCGGGAGGGGAGCTCCTACAATGAGCAGTTCTTC. It codes for CASCDGGAREGSSYNEQFF. The whole variable domain, filled in from reference TRBV2 and TRBJ2-1, reads EPEVTQTPSHQVTQMGQEVILRCVPISNHLYFYWYRQILGQKVEFLVSFYNNEISEKSEIFDDQFSVERPDGSNFTLKIRSTKLEDSAMYFCASCDGGAREGSSYNEQFFGPGTRLTVL.

The chain links TRBV5-5 to TRBJ2-1, with 9 bases aligning to TRBD1. The CDR3 contains 13 residues. Trimming at V came to 5 bases and at J to 6 bases, leaving 3 bases not matched to a gene. Germline assignment: CDR1 SGHKS and CDR2 YYEKEE (reference sequence). The CDR3 sequence is CASSWTGANEQFF. In nucleotides, the CDR3 is TGTGCCAGCAGTTGGACAGGGGCCAATGAGCAGTTCTTC.

J is TRBJ1-2 and V is TRBV7-9, with TRBD1 matching over 7 bases. The junction had 12 bases not matched to a gene; V was cut back by 0 bases and J by 8 bases. The germline V gene has CDR1 SEHNR and CDR2 FQNEAQ (reference sequence). The CDR3 extends over 16 amino acids. CDR3 protein: CASSLAQQSQGGGYTF. CDR3 coding DNA: TGTGCCAGCAGCTTAGCACAGCAGAGCCAGGGGGGAGGCTACACCTTC.

The chain recombines TRBV18 with TRBJ2-7, with a possible D match to TRBD2 (5 bases). This CDR3 is 12 amino acids long. With 2 bases removed from V and 3 bases from J, the gap between germline ends came to 5 bases. Germline-derived CDR1 and CDR2 are KGHSH and LQKENI. Here the CDR3 DNA reads TGTGCCAGCTCACCAGGAGGCTACGAGCAGTACTTC. Translation gives CASSPGGYEQYF. The complete variable domain, with remaining parts taken from reference TRBV18 and TRBJ2-7, reads NAGVMQNPRHLVRRRGQEARLRCSPMKGHSHVYWYRQLPEEGLKFMVYLQKENIIDESGMPKERFSAEFPKEGPSILRIQQVVRGDSAAYFCASSPGGYEQYFGPGTRLTVT.

This clone was seen a handful of times. This chain joins TRBV6-1 and TRBJ1-3; unclear D gene. This CDR3 is built from 16 residues. Looked up from germline, CDR1 is MNHNS and CDR2 is SASEGT. The V end lost 4 bases, the J end lost 0 bases, and 13 bases lay between the germline ends. CDR3 sequence reads: CASSGRRLASGNTIYF. In DNA, the CDR3 is TGTGCCAGCAGTGGAAGACGGCTAGCCTCTGGAAACACCATATATTTT.

The J gene is TRBJ2-3, the V gene TRBV2, with 13 bases aligning to TRBD2. CDR1 SNHLY and CDR2 FYNNEI come from the germline V gene. This CDR3 has 17 amino acids. Unmatched junction bases numbered 4, after V lost 3 bases and J lost 1 base. Written as DNA, the CDR3 is TGTGCCAGCAGTGATGGGGGGACTAGCGGGGGCACAGATACGCAGTATTTT. Translating it yields CASSDGGTSGGTDTQYF.

The CDR3 here is CASSEVRNTEAFF. CDR3 coding DNA: TGTGCCAGCAGTGAAGTCCGAAACACTGAAGCTTTCTTT. The chain joins TRBV2 to TRBJ1-1; D is unclear. Trimming cost V 1 base and J 2 bases, with 5 bases left between them. Germline loops: CDR1 SNHLY, CDR2 FYNNEI. The CDR3 is made up of 13 amino acids.

The count of this clone is one. V gene TRBV3-1 (or the pseudogene TRBV3-2) combines with J gene TRBJ2-1; no reliable D call. V dropped 3 bases and J dropped 0 bases, with 9 bases sitting between them. CDR1 and CDR2 from the germline V gene are LGHDT and YNNKEL (reference sequence). This CDR3 spans 15 amino acids. The CDR3 region has the DNA TGTGCCAGCAGCCACGGCAGGAGCTCCTACAATGAGCAGTTCTTC. Its translation is CASSHGRSSYNEQFF.

The V call is TRBV10-2, the J call TRBJ1-4, with D tentatively TRBD1 (6 bases). The CDR3 contains 14 residues. The germline V and J ends were trimmed by 1 base and 6 bases, with 9 bases remaining between them. CDR1 is WSHSY and CDR2 is SAAADI in the germline V gene. The CDR3 protein is CASSEWTDDEKLFF. CDR3 DNA: TGCGCCAGCAGTGAGTGGACAGACGATGAAAAACTGTTTTTT.